These T cell receptor beta chains were read from a single sample in a study of blood T cell repertoires in COVID-19. Clones were sequenced by immunoSEQ multiplex PCR, and TCRdb holds only the in-frame ones, with some missing. The sample has over 150,000 clones, just under 85% seen once. The sample was peripheral blood. These receptors originate from a human donor with acute or convalescent COVID-19. The donor label of this sample is uncertain. The CDR3 runs from the conserved cysteine through the conserved F or W. The D gene is left open where the match is weak. Clone size, where shown, is once, few, many, or a class for clones that have expanded.

D gene	V gene	clone size	J gene	CDR3 protein	CDR3 DNA
TRBD1	TRBV5-1	-	TRBJ2-7	CASSLPGQGAKSYEQYF	TGCGCCAGCAGCTTGCCGGGACAGGGGGCCAAGTCCTACGAGCAGTACTTC
-	TRBV19	-	TRBJ2-2	CASGAGTGVNTGELFF	TGTGCCAGCGGAGCGGGGACAGGAGTAAACACCGGGGAGCTGTTTTTT
-	TRBV14	few	TRBJ2-1	CASSPRLMVNEQFF	TGTGCCAGCAGCCCGAGACTTATGGTCAATGAGCAGTTCTTC
-	TRBV9	-	TRBJ2-2	CASSVSGIANTGELFF	TGTGCCAGCAGCGTCTCGGGAATCGCGAACACCGGGGAGCTGTTTTTT
TRBD2	TRBV28	-	TRBJ2-2	CASTRGGANTGELFF	TGTGCCAGCACCCGGGGGGGCGCGAACACCGGGGAGCTGTTTTTT
-	TRBV25-1	-	TRBJ2-6	CASSPSLGANVLTF	TGTGCCAGCAGTCCCTCGTTAGGGGCCAACGTCCTGACTTTC
TRBD1	TRBV7-3	-	TRBJ2-1	CASSPGQGAAEQFF	TGTGCCAGCAGCCCCGGACAGGGGGCGGCTGAGCAGTTCTTC
TRBD1	TRBV5-4	few	TRBJ1-1	CASRGDRNTEAFF	TGTGCCAGCAGAGGGGACAGGAACACTGAAGCTTTCTTT
TRBD1	TRBV24-1	-	TRBJ1-2	CATSDSGTVNYGYTF	TGTGCCACCAGTGATTCCGGGACAGTGAACTATGGCTACACCTTC
TRBD2	TRBV10-1	once	TRBJ2-1	CASSDSGLAGAYNEQFF	TGCGCCAGCAGTGACTCTGGACTAGCGGGCGCCTACAATGAGCAGTTCTTC
TRBD1	TRBV5-1	-	TRBJ2-5	CASSWATGPQETQYF	TGCGCCAGCAGCTGGGCGACAGGGCCCCAAGAGACCCAGTACTTC
TRBD1	TRBV6-5	-	TRBJ2-7	CASSYSGTGVDEQYF	TGTGCCAGCAGTTACTCAGGGACAGGGGTGGACGAGCAGTACTTC
TRBD1	TRBV5-1	-	TRBJ1-1	CASSLRRGVNTEAFF	TGCGCCAGCAGCCTTCGCAGGGGGGTGAACACTGAAGCTTTCTTT
-	TRBV5-6	-	TRBJ1-2	CASSFEEGSYTF	TGTGCCAGCAGCTTCGAGGAGGGAAGCTACACCTTC
TRBD1	TRBV11-2	-	TRBJ1-1	CATQIGQGRTNTEAFF	TGTGCCACCCAAATTGGACAGGGAAGAACGAACACTGAAGCTTTCTTT
-	TRBV7-2	-	TRBJ2-1	CASSLPGVTYNEQFF	TGTGCCAGCAGCTTACCGGGAGTTACCTACAATGAGCAGTTCTTC
TRBD2	TRBV6-5	-	TRBJ2-2	CAASVGGGTGELFF	TGTGCCGCATCGGTCGGCGGGGGAACCGGGGAGCTGTTTTTT
TRBD1	TRBV11-2	-	TRBJ1-4	CASSAGVIGTVNEKLFF	TGTGCCAGCAGCGCAGGGGTTATTGGGACAGTAAATGAAAAACTGTTTTTT
TRBD2	TRBV7-2	-	TRBJ2-1	CASSLEGTSAYNEQFF	TGTGCCAGCAGCTTAGAGGGGACTAGCGCCTACAATGAGCAGTTCTTC
TRBD1	TRBV6-5	-	TRBJ2-3	CASSYSGQGGDTQYF	TGTGCCAGCAGTTACTCGGGACAGGGCGGCGATACGCAGTATTTT
-	TRBV15	-	TRBJ1-5	CATSTDKSQPQHF	TGTGCCACCAGCACTGACAAGTCCCAGCCCCAGCATTTT
-	TRBV3-1/TRBV3-2	once	TRBJ2-7	CASSQQAFYEQYF	TGTGCCAGCAGCCAACAGGCTTTCTACGAGCAGTACTTC
-	TRBV6-6	-	TRBJ1-2	CASSFGTLYGYTF	TGTGCCAGCAGTTTTGGGACACTTTATGGCTACACCTTC
-	TRBV5-4	few	TRBJ2-7	CASSFPSSRQDF	TGTGCCAGCAGCTTTCCTAGCAGCCGACAGGACTTC
-	TRBV19	-	TRBJ1-1	CASSSPQGRGTEAFF	TGTGCCAGTAGTTCCCCCCAGGGGCGCGGGACTGAAGCTTTCTTT
-	TRBV19	-	TRBJ2-7	CASSTPGLLYEQYF	TGTGCCAGTAGTACACCGGGACTGTTATACGAGCAGTACTTC
-	TRBV19	once	TRBJ2-1	CATGGREYNEQFF	TGTGCCACCGGGGGGCGGGAGTACAATGAGCAGTTCTTC
TRBD1	TRBV5-1	-	TRBJ2-7	CASSPRDSYEQYF	TGCGCCAGCAGCCCAAGGGACAGCTACGAGCAGTACTTC
-	TRBV1	-	TRBJ2-3	CTSSSTSTDTQYF	TGCACCAGCAGCTCCACTAGCACAGATACGCAGTATTTT
TRBD1	TRBV18	-	TRBJ2-6	CASSPGTANSGANVLTF	TGTGCCAGCTCACCAGGGACAGCCAACTCTGGGGCCAACGTCCTGACTTTC
TRBD1	TRBV3-1/TRBV3-2	-	TRBJ1-3	CASSRGQAPSGNTIYF	TGTGCCAGCAGCCGGGGACAGGCCCCCTCTGGAAACACCATATATTTT